This is a list of T cell receptor beta chains from one sample in a study of CD8 T cells in ankylosing spondylitis. One entry per CDR3 protein, called by TCRdb with MiXCR from the 5' RACE reads. The sample has some 270,000 distinct CDR3 sequences; 15% to 20% are singletons. Sequences were obtained from blood, either unsorted or a sorted T cell fraction (not recorded which). These receptors all come from a male donor with ankylosing spondylitis or in good health (not recorded which). Each CDR3 is given with its conserved first and last residue. A D gene is named only where the DNA matches it firmly. Size is omitted from some rows. Given values are once, few, many or a class for expanded clones.

abundance: -; v_gene: TRBV20-1; d_gene: TRBD1; j_gene: TRBJ2-5; CDR3aa: CSAPRQGSFFEETQYF; CDR3nt: TGCAGTGCCCCGCGACAGGGAAGTTTCTTTGAAGAGACCCAGTACTTC
abundance: few; v_gene: TRBV29-1; d_gene: TRBD1; j_gene: TRBJ2-6; CDR3aa: CSVEGNRDSSSGANVLTF; CDR3nt: TGCAGCGTTGAGGGTAATCGGGACAGCTCCTCTGGGGCCAACGTCCTGACTTTC
abundance: -; v_gene: TRBV7-3; d_gene: TRBD2; j_gene: TRBJ2-1; CDR3aa: CASSVLAGGFNEQFF; CDR3nt: TGTGCCAGCAGCGTATTAGCGGGAGGTTTTAATGAGCAGTTCTTC
abundance: -; v_gene: TRBV4-1; d_gene: TRBD1; j_gene: TRBJ2-7; CDR3aa: CASSQPRQGSYEQYF; CDR3nt: TGCGCCAGCAGCCAACCACGACAGGGATCCTACGAGCAGTACTTC
abundance: many; v_gene: TRBV19; d_gene: -; j_gene: TRBJ2-7; CDR3aa: CASSIGLTYEQYF; CDR3nt: TGTGCCAGTAGTATTGGACTAACCTACGAGCAGTACTTC
abundance: few; v_gene: TRBV6-1; d_gene: -; j_gene: TRBJ2-5; CDR3aa: CASSPDSIAQGGTETQYF; CDR3nt: TGTGCCAGCAGTCCTGACTCCATAGCTCAGGGAGGTACGGAGACCCAGTACTTC
abundance: -; v_gene: TRBV4-2; d_gene: -; j_gene: TRBJ2-1; CDR3aa: CASSQGLGIYNEQFF; CDR3nt: TGTGCCAGCAGCCAGGGCCTGGGGATTTACAATGAGCAGTTCTTC
abundance: few; v_gene: TRBV18; d_gene: TRBD1; j_gene: TRBJ1-1; CDR3aa: CASSPPETGGFLNTEAFF; CDR3nt: TGTGCCAGCTCACCACCCGAGACAGGGGGTTTCTTGAACACTGAAGCTTTCTTT
abundance: few; v_gene: TRBV28; d_gene: TRBD1; j_gene: TRBJ2-5; CDR3aa: CASSFPRRQGENQETQYF; CDR3nt: TGTGCCAGCAGTTTTCCCCGGAGACAGGGGGAAAATCAAGAGACCCAGTACTTC
abundance: -; v_gene: TRBV7-9; d_gene: TRBD1; j_gene: TRBJ1-1; CDR3aa: CASSQPGGTEAYF; CDR3nt: TGTGCCAGCAGCCAGCCAGGGGGTACTGAAGCTTACTTT
abundance: few; v_gene: TRBV29-1; d_gene: -; j_gene: TRBJ2-3; CDR3aa: CSADLTDTQYF; CDR3nt: TGCAGCGCTGACCTCACAGATACGCAGTATTTT
abundance: -; v_gene: TRBV6-5; d_gene: TRBD1; j_gene: TRBJ2-6; CDR3aa: CASSTRDRVGSGANVLTF; CDR3nt: TGTGCCAGCAGTACTAGGGACAGGGTCGGCTCTGGGGCCAACGTCCTGACTTTC
abundance: many; v_gene: TRBV5-1; d_gene: -; j_gene: TRBJ2-7; CDR3aa: CASSLAYRKGAYEQYF; CDR3nt: TGCGCCAGCAGCTTGGCCTACAGAAAGGGAGCCTACGAGCAGTACTTC
abundance: few; v_gene: TRBV3-1; d_gene: -; j_gene: TRBJ1-1; CDR3aa: CASSQDRVSGTEAFF; CDR3nt: TGTGCCAGCAGCCAAGATCGCGTATCGGGAACTGAAGCTTTCTTT
abundance: -; v_gene: TRBV11-2; d_gene: -; j_gene: TRBJ1-3; CDR3aa: CASSLVYSTASGNTIYF; CDR3nt: TGTGCCAGCAGCTTAGTCTACAGTACGGCCTCTGGAAACACCATATATTTT
abundance: -; v_gene: TRBV5-1; d_gene: TRBD2; j_gene: TRBJ2-7; CDR3aa: CASSSERREWDEQYF; CDR3nt: TGCGCCAGCAGCTCCGAGAGGCGGGAGTGGGACGAGCAGTACTTC
abundance: -; v_gene: TRBV9; d_gene: TRBD2; j_gene: TRBJ2-2; CDR3aa: CASSVWTSGAGELFF; CDR3nt: TGTGCCAGCAGCGTATGGACTAGTGGAGCCGGGGAGCTGTTTTTT
abundance: -; v_gene: TRBV7-2; d_gene: TRBD2; j_gene: TRBJ2-7; CDR3aa: CASSPGLAGSEQYF; CDR3nt: TGTGCCAGCAGCCCGGGACTAGCGGGCTCTGAGCAGTACTTC
abundance: -; v_gene: TRBV12-3/TRBV12-4; d_gene: -; j_gene: TRBJ2-3; CDR3aa: CASSLDRNTQYF; CDR3nt: TGTGCCAGCAGCCTCGATCGTAATACGCAGTATTTT
abundance: few; v_gene: TRBV5-6; d_gene: -; j_gene: TRBJ2-3; CDR3aa: CASSSPPGTQDTDTQYF; CDR3nt: TGTGCCAGCAGCTCCCCGCCCGGGACCCAAGACACAGATACGCAGTATTTT
abundance: -; v_gene: TRBV6-1; d_gene: TRBD1; j_gene: TRBJ2-1; CDR3aa: CASSVTGGFYNEQFF; CDR3nt: TGTGCCAGCAGCGTGACAGGGGGTTTTTACAATGAGCAGTTCTTC
abundance: many; v_gene: TRBV29-1; d_gene: TRBD2; j_gene: TRBJ2-1; CDR3aa: CSVEGGEGYEQFF; CDR3nt: TGCAGCGTTGAGGGGGGGGAGGGGTATGAGCAGTTCTTC
abundance: few; v_gene: TRBV7-3; d_gene: -; j_gene: TRBJ2-2; CDR3aa: CASSLWGAGTGELFF; CDR3nt: TGTGCCAGCAGCTTATGGGGGGCTGGCACCGGGGAGCTGTTTTTT
abundance: few; v_gene: TRBV7-9; d_gene: TRBD1; j_gene: TRBJ1-4; CDR3aa: CASSSPGQGNEKLFF; CDR3nt: TGTGCCAGCAGCTCACCGGGACAGGGAAATGAAAAACTGTTTTTT